The present T cell receptor beta chain was sequenced within a study of response to subunit inactivated influenza vaccine. One entry per CDR3 protein results from TCRdb running MiXCR on the RT-PCR reads. This sample yields about 240,000 distinct CDR3 sequences, of which 9.5% to 15% are seen a single time; about 7.8% belongs to the top ten. This clonotype was observed at least ten times. The CDR3 runs 16 residues. Germline CDR1 SGHRS, CDR2 YFSETQ. Trimming took 4 bases from V and 3 from J; bases not matched to a gene: 5. The sequencing here drew on non-naive T cells sorted from PBMCs, taken about 14 days before vaccination. The chain employs TRBV5-1 and TRBJ1-5, with 12 nucleotides matching TRBD1. The receptor was isolated from a man between 45 and 60 years old who received an inactivated influenza vaccine. CDR3 in DNA: TGCGCCAGCAGCGTAGGGACAGGGGGCGTCAATCAGCCCCAGCATTTT. It is translated as CASSVGTGGVNQPQHF.